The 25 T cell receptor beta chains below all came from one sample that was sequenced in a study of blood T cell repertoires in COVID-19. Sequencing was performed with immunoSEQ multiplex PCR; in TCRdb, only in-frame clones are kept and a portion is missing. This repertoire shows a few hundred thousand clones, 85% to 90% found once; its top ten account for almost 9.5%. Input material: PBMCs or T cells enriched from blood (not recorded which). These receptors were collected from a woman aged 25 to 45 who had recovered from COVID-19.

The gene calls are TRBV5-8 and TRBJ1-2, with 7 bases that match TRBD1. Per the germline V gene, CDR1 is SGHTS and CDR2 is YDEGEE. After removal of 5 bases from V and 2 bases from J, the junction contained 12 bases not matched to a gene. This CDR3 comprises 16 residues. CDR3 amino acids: CASSRLTGTDNYGYTF. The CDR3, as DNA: TGTGCCAGCAGTCGTTTAACCGGGACAGACAACTATGGCTACACCTTC. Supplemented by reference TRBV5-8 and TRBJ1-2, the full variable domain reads EAGVTQSPTHLIKTRGQQATLRCSPISGHTSVYWYQQALGLGLQFLLWYDEGEERNRGNFPPRFSGRQFPNYSSELNVNALELEDSALYLCASSRLTGTDNYGYTFGSGTRLTVV.

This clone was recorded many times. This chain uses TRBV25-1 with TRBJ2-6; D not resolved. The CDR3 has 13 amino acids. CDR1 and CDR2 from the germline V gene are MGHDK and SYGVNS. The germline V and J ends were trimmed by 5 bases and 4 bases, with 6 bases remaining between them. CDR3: CASSRSGANVLTF. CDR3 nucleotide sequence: TGTGCCAGCAGTCGGTCCGGGGCCAACGTCCTGACTTTC.

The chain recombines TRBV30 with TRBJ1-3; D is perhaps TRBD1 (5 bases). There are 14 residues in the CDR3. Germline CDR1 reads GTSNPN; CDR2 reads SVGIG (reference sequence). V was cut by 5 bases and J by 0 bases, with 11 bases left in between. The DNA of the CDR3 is TGTGCCTGGCTTCAGGGAAGCTCTGGAAACACCATATATTTT. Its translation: CAWLQGSSGNTIYF.

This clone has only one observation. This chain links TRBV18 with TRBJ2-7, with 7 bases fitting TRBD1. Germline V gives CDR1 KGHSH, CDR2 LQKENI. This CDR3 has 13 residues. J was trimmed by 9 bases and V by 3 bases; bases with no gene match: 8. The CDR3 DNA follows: TGTGCCAGCTCACCGGGACAGATACGAGGGCAGTACTTC. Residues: CASSPGQIRGQYF.

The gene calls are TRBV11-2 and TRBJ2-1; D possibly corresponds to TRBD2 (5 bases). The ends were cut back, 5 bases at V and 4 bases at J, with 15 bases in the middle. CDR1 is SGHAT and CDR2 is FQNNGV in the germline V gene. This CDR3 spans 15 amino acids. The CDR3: CASSTRRGGYNEQFF. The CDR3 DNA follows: TGTGCCAGCAGCACCAGACGCGGAGGATACAATGAGCAGTTCTTC.

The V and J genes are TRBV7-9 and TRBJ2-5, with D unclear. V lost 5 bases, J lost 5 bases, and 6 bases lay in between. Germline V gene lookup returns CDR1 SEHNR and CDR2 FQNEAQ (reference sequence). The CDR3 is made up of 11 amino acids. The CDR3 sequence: CASSQRETQYF. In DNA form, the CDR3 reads TGTGCCAGCAGCCAACGGGAGACCCAGTACTTC.

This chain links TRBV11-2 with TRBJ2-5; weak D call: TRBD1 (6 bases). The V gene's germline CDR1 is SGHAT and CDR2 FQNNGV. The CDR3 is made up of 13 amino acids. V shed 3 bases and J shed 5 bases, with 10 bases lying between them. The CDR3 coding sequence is TGTGCCAGCAGCTTTTCAGGGGCGGAGACCCAGTACTTC. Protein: CASSFSGAETQYF.

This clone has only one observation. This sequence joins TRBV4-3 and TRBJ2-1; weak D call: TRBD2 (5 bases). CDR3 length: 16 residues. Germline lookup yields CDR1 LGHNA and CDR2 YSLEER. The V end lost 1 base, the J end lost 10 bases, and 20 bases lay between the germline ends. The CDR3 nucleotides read TGCGCCAGCAGCCAAGGAACGGGATTACGATTAAAAGAGCAGTTCTTC. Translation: CASSQGTGLRLKEQFF.

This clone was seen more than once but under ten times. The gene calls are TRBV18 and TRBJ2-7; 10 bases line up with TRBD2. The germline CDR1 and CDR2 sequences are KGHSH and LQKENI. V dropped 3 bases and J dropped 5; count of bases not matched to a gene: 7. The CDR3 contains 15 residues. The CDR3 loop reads CASSPTPSGRDEQYF. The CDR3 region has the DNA TGTGCCAGCTCACCTACTCCTAGCGGGAGAGACGAGCAGTACTTC.

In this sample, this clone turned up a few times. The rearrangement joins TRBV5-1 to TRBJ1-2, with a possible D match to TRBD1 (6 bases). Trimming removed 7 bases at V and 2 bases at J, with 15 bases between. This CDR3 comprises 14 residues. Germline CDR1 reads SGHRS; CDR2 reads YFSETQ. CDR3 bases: TGCGCCAGCGCGATCACAGGGAGCAACTATGGCTACACCTTC. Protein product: CASAITGSNYGYTF.

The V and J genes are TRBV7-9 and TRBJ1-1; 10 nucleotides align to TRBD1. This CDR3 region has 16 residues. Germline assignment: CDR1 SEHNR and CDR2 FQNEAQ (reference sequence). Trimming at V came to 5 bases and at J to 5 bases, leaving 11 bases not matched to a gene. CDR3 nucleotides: TGTGCCAGCAGCCCCGCCGGGACAGGGGAGAAAACTGAAGCTTTCTTT. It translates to CASSPAGTGEKTEAFF.

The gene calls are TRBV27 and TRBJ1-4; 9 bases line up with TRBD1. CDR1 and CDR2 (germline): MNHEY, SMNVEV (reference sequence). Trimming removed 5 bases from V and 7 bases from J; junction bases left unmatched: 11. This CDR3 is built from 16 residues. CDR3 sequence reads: CASSPETGGRVEKLFF. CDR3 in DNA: TGTGCCAGCAGTCCTGAAACAGGGGGCAGGGTTGAAAAACTGTTTTTT.

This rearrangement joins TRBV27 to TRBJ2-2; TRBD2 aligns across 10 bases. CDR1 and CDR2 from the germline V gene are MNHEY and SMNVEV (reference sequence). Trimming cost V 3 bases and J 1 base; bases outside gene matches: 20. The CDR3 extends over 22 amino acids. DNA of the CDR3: TGTGCCAGCAGTTTTCTCAGTTTATACGGAGCGGGAGGGCCAGAGAACACCGGGGAGCTGTTTTTT. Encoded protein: CASSFLSLYGAGGPENTGELFF.

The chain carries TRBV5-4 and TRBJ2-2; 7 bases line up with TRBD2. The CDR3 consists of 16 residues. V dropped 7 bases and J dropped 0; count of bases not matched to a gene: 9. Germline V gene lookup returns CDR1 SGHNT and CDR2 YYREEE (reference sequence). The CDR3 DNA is TGTGCCAGCCGGAGTGGCGGGAGTACGAACACCGGGGAGCTGTTTTTT. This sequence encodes CASRSGGSTNTGELFF.

CDR3 sequence reads: CASSPLLGEEQFF. CDR3 nucleotide sequence: TGTGCCAGCAGCCCACTGCTGGGAGAGGAGCAGTTCTTC. This sequence joins TRBV7-9 and TRBJ2-1, with D perhaps matching TRBD2 (5 bases). V was shortened by 5 bases and J by 10 bases, with 15 bases between the two germline ends. The CDR3 consists of 13 residues. The germline CDR1 and CDR2 sequences are SEHNR and FQNEAQ (reference sequence).

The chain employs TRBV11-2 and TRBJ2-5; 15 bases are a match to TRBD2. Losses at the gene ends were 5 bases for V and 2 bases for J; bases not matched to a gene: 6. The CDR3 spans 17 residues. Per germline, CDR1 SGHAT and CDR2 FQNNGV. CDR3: CASSPSGLAGGQETQYF. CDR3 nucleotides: TGTGCCAGCAGCCCTTCGGGACTAGCGGGAGGACAAGAGACCCAGTACTTC.

The CDR3 nucleotides are TGTGCCAGTAGTATCCCGGACAGGACTCCCTCTGGAAACACCATATATTTT. This gives the protein CASSIPDRTPSGNTIYF. The rearrangement uses TRBV19 and TRBJ1-3; 7 positions match TRBD1. Germline loops: CDR1 LNHDA, CDR2 SQIVND (reference sequence). The junction had 8 bases not matched to a gene; V was cut back by 3 bases and J by 0 bases. The CDR3 is made up of 17 amino acids.

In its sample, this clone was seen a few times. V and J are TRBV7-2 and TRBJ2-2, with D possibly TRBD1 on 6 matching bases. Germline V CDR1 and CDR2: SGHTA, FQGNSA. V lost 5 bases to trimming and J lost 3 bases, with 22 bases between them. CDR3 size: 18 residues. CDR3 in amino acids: CASSPRSGELGYTGELFF. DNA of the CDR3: TGTGCCAGCAGCCCCCGTTCAGGGGAACTGGGGTACACCGGGGAGCTGTTTTTT.

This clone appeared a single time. The CDR3 bases are TGTGCCAGCTCACCGGTATTGGGGAGATCATACGAGCAGTACTTC. Its protein product is CASSPVLGRSYEQYF. J is TRBJ2-7 and V is TRBV18, with D maybe TRBD2 (5 bases). V was shortened by 3 bases and J by 4 bases, with 16 bases between the two germline ends. The CDR3 is made up of 15 amino acids. The germline V gene has CDR1 KGHSH and CDR2 LQKENI. Filled out from reference TRBV18 and TRBJ2-7, the complete variable domain reads NAGVMQNPRHLVRRRGQEARLRCSPMKGHSHVYWYRQLPEEGLKFMVYLQKENIIDESGMPKERFSAEFPKEGPSILRIQQVVRGDSAAYFCASSPVLGRSYEQYFGPGTRLTVT.

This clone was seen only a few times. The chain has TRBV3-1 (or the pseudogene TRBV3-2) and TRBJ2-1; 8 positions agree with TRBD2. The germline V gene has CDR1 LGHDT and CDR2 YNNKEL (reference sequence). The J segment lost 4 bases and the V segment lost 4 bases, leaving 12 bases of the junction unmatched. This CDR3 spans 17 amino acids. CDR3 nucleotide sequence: TGTGCCAGCAGCCCGTTCCTACTAGCGGTAAAATACAATGAGCAGTTCTTC. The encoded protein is CASSPFLLAVKYNEQFF.

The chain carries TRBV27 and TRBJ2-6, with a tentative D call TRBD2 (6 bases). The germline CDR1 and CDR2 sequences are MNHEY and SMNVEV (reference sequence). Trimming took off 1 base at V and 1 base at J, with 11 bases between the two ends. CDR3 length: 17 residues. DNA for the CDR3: TGTGCCAGCAGTTTATGGGGTGGGGGGTCTGGGGCCAACGTCCTGACTTTC. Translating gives CASSLWGGGSGANVLTF.

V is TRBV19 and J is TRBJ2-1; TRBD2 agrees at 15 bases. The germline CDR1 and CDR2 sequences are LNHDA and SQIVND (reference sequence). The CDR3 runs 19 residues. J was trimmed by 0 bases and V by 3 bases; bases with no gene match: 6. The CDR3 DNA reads TGTGCCAGTAGTATTGGACTAGCGGGAGGGCCCTCCTCCTACAATGAGCAGTTCTTC. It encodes CASSIGLAGGPSSYNEQFF. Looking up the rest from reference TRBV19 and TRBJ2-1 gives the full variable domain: DGGITQSPKYLFRKEGQNVTLSCEQNLNHDAMYWYRQDPGQGLRLIYYSQIVNDFQKGDIAEGYSVSREKKESFPLTVTSAQKNPTAFYLCASSIGLAGGPSSYNEQFFGPGTRLTVL.

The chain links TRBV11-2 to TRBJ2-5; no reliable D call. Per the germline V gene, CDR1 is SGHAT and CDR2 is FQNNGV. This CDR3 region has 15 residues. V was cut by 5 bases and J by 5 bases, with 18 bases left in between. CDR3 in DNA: TGTGCCAGCAGCCCCCCCGGGTTTGACCTTGAGACCCAGTACTTC. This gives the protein CASSPPGFDLETQYF.

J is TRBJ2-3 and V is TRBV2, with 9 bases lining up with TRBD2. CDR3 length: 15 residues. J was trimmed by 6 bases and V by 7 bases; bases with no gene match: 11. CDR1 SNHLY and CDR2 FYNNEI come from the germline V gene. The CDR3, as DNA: TGTGCCAGCATCGGAGGCGGGAGGGCCAGTGATACGCAGTATTTT. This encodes CASIGGGRASDTQYF.

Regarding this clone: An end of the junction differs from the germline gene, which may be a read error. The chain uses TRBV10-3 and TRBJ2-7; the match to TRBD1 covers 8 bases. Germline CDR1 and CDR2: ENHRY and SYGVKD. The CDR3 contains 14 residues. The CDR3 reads CAVRHRDRPYEQYF. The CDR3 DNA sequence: TGTGCCGTCAGGCACCGGGACAGGCCCTACGAGCAGTACTTC.